A selection of T cell receptor beta chains follows, all from one sample in a study of shared clonotypes between healthy human individuals. Profiling relied on immunoSEQ multiplex PCR, and the TCRdb table lists in-frame clones only, not all of them. Counted here are some 2,500,000 clones, roughly 92% occurring once; the ten biggest clones make up around 0.38%. Sequenced: naive CD4+ T cells from PBMCs. Every receptor here comes from a man younger than 35 in good health. Some clones in this sample may be carry-over from other donors' samples. The CDR3 runs from the conserved cysteine through the conserved F or W. D genes are given only for firm matches. Where a row states a size, it is once, few, many or the class of an expanded clone; other rows omit it.

CDR3,DNA,size,D,V,J
CASSSRYGREETQYF,TGTGCCAGCAGTTCCCGCTACGGTCGGGAAGAGACCCAGTACTTC,.,.,TRBV27,TRBJ2-5
CASRARGRQTFTDTQYF,TGTGCCAGCAGGGCTCGGGGGCGGCAAACCTTCACAGATACGCAGTATTTT,.,.,TRBV28,TRBJ2-3
CAWSGETDYQPQHF,TGTGCCTGGAGTGGGGAGACAGATTATCAGCCCCAGCATTTT,.,.,TRBV30,TRBJ1-5
CATLASGRVESGELFF,TGTGCCACCCTTGCTAGCGGGAGGGTTGAGTCCGGGGAGCTGTTTTTT,.,TRBD2,TRBV27,TRBJ2-2
CASSPGTANEQFF,TGTGCCAGCAGCCCCGGGACAGCAAATGAGCAGTTCTTC,.,TRBD1,TRBV11-2,TRBJ2-1
CASSFVAVTYNEQFF,TGCGCCAGCAGCTTTGTTGCGGTAACCTACAATGAGCAGTTCTTC,.,.,TRBV5-1,TRBJ2-1
CASSIRAGGRYSYEQYF,TGTGCCAGTAGTATAAGGGCGGGAGGCAGGTACTCCTACGAGCAGTACTTC,.,TRBD2,TRBV19,TRBJ2-7
CAWSGSRQGRGYTF,TGTGCCTGGAGTGGAAGTCGACAGGGACGCGGCTACACCTTC,.,TRBD1,TRBV30,TRBJ1-2
CASSLEGGGQPQHF,TGCGCCAGCAGCTTGGAAGGGGGGGGCCAGCCCCAGCATTTT,.,.,TRBV5-1,TRBJ1-5
CASSFNQGHGYTF,TGCGCCAGCAGCTTTAATCAGGGACATGGCTACACCTTC,.,.,TRBV5-1,TRBJ1-2
CASSLAVLNTEAFF,TGTGCCAGCAGCTTAGCTGTGTTGAACACTGAAGCTTTCTTT,.,.,TRBV7-2,TRBJ1-1
CASSVQGKHHEQYF,TGCGCCAGCAGTGTCCAGGGGAAGCACCACGAGCAGTACTTC,.,.,TRBV5-1,TRBJ2-7
CASSYGRSSGNTIYF,TGTGCCAGCAGTTATGGCAGGAGCTCTGGAAACACCATATATTTT,.,.,TRBV6-5,TRBJ1-3
CASSLSPGQGVATEAFF,TGTGCCAGCAGCTTATCCCCGGGACAGGGGGTAGCCACTGAAGCTTTCTTT,.,TRBD1,TRBV7-9,TRBJ1-1
CASSLRTSGRETQYF,TGTGCCAGCAGCTTAAGAACTAGCGGGAGAGAGACCCAGTACTTC,.,TRBD2,TRBV7-2,TRBJ2-5
CASSQGGSGETQYF,TGTGCCAGCAGTCAGGGCGGGAGCGGCGAGACCCAGTACTTC,.,TRBD2,TRBV2,TRBJ2-5
CASSEGGKERGADTQYF,TGCGCCAGCAGCGAGGGGGGAAAAGAGCGGGGCGCAGATACGCAGTATTTT,once,.,TRBV10-1,TRBJ2-3
CASSPLGTQTNTGELFF,TGCGCCAGCAGCCCTCTTGGTACCCAAACGAACACCGGGGAGCTGTTTTTT,.,.,TRBV4-1,TRBJ2-2
CASSFTGQQETQYF,TGCGCCAGCAGCTTTACCGGACAGCAAGAGACCCAGTACTTC,once,.,TRBV5-1,TRBJ2-5
CASSLGLAGGVSYEQYF,TGTGCCAGCAGCTTAGGGCTTGCAGGGGGAGTATCCTACGAGCAGTACTTC,.,TRBD1,TRBV7-9,TRBJ2-7
CASSWGWPSGKGYEQYF,TGTGCCAGCAGCTGGGGTTGGCCTAGCGGCAAGGGATACGAGCAGTACTTC,once,TRBD2,TRBV5-4,TRBJ2-7
CASSQGVWYGYTF,TGTGCCAGCAGTCAGGGGGTATGGTATGGCTACACCTTC,.,TRBD1,TRBV27,TRBJ1-2
CASSGRGSGTDTQYF,TGTGCCAGCAGTGGCAGGGGCAGTGGAACAGATACGCAGTATTTT,.,.,TRBV28,TRBJ2-3
CASGSRDNSYEQYF,TGTGCCAGCGGATCCCGGGACAATTCCTACGAGCAGTACTTC,.,.,TRBV6-5,TRBJ2-7
CASSLGTDRGYTGELFF,TGTGCCAGCAGCCTCGGAACGGACAGGGGGTACACCGGGGAGCTGTTTTTT,.,TRBD1,TRBV5-6,TRBJ2-2
CAVPGTGYTGELFF,TGTGCCGTCCCCGGGACAGGGTATACCGGGGAGCTGTTTTTT,few,TRBD1,TRBV28,TRBJ2-2
CASSARDGYEQYF,TGTGCCAGCAGCGCCAGGGACGGCTACGAGCAGTACTTC,.,.,TRBV7-3,TRBJ2-7